The entry that follows covers one T cell receptor (beta chain) sequence. Time point described: sample taken at primary tumor resection. Whole RNA, isolated from tumor, nontumor lung or frozen PBMC, was sequenced without prior sorting. The donor group consisted of over 60 patients who had untreated, early-stage non-small cell lung cancer. These data are taken from a study of spatial heterogeneity in lung cancer. Background on the study: The mean occurrence of each unique TCR and UMI combination in raw reads exceeded nine.

One entry per CDR3 protein results from TCRdb running MiXCR on the 5' RACE reads. The sample records more than 12,000 distinct CDR3 sequences, more than 10% being singletons. Germline V gene sequence: CDR1 SGHKS, CDR2 YYEKEE (reference sequence). Deletions cut 4 bases from V and 0 bases from J, with 9 bases between. This CDR3 has 14 amino acids. V and J are TRBV5-5 and TRBJ2-3; tentatively, D is TRBD1 (6 bases). This TCR was recovered from a female donor with early-stage non-small cell lung cancer. This specimen consisted of PBMCs, obtained at surgery. The CDR3 DNA follows: TGTGCCAGCAGCGCAGACAGGAGCACAGATACGCAGTATTTT. The encoded protein is CASSADRSTDTQYF.